This TCR beta chain appears in the sequencing data of a study of blood T cells in healthy people across ages. Through a sample-barcoded 5' primer and a J-beta primer mix, a second PCR was run for roughly 6 to 11 cycles. TCRdb re-called the 5' RACE reads with MiXCR, one entry per CDR3 protein. The repertoire holds 750,000 to 950,000 distinct CDR3 sequences, with roughly 24% as singletons. This clonotype was picked up a small number of times. The same data also contributed to another study, on T cells of mothers and their children. Per that paper: The overlap seen between related mothers and children slightly exceeded that of unrelated pairs, though not significantly.

This TCR was recovered from a boy aged 5 to 17 in good health. Sequencing input: blood.

The CDR3 DNA sequence: TGCAGTGCTAGAGAGAGTGGGCGACAGGGGGCCTATGAGCAGTTCTTC. It yields the protein CSARESGRQGAYEQFF. The chain employs TRBV20-1 and TRBJ2-1; TRBD1 matches at 10 bases. There are 16 residues in the CDR3. CDR1 is DFQATT, CDR2 SNEGSKA, per germline (reference sequence). The ends lost 0 bases at V and 8 bases at J; junction bases unmatched: 10.